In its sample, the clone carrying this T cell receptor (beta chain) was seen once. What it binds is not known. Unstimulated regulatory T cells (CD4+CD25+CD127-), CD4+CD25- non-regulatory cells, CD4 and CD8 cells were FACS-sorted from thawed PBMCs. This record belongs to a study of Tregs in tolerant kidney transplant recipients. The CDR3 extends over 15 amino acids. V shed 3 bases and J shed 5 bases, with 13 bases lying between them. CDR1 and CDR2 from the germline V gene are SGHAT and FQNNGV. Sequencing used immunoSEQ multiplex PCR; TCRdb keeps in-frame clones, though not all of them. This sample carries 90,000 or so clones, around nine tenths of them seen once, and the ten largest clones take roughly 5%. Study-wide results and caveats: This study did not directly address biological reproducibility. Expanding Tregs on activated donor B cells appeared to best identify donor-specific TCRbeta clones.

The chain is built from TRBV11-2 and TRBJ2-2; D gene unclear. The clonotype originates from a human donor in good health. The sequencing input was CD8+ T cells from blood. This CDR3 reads CASSLRQFGTGELFF. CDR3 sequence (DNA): TGTGCCAGCAGCTTGCGTCAGTTTGGGACCGGGGAGCTGTTTTTT. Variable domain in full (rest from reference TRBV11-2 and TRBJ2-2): EAGVAQSPRYKIIEKRQSVAFWCNPISGHATLYWYQQILGQGPKLLIQFQNNGVVDDSQLPKDRFSAERLKGVDSTLKIQPAKLEDSAVYLCASSLRQFGTGELFFGEGSRLTVL.